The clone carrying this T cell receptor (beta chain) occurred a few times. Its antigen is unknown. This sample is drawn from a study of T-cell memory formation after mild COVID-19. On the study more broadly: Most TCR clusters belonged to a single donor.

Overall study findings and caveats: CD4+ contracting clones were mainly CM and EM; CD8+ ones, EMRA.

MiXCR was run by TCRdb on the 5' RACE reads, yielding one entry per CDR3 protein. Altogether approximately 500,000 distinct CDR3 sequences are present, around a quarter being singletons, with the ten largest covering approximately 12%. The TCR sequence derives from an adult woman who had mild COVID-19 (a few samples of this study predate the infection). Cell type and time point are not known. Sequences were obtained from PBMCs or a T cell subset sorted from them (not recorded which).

The CDR3 region is CASSYGTDYEQYF. CDR3 nucleotide sequence: TGTGCCAGCAGCTACGGGACGGACTACGAGCAGTACTTC. This chain links TRBV4-2 with TRBJ2-7; either TRBD1 or TRBD2 may fit D (5 bases each). V lost 5 bases and J lost 3, with 11 bases in between. This CDR3 has 13 residues. From germline, CDR1 is LGHNA and CDR2 YNFKEQ.